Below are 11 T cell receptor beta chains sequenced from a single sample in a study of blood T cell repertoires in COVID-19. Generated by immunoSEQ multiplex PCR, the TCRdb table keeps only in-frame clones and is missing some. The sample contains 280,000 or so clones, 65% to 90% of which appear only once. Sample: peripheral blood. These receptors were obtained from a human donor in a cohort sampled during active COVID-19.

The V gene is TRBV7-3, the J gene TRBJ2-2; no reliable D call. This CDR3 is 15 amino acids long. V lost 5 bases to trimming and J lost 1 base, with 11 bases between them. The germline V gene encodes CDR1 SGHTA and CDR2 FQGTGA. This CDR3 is CASSRQRRNTGELFF. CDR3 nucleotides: TGTGCCAGCAGCCGCCAGCGCCGGAACACCGGGGAGCTGTTTTTT.

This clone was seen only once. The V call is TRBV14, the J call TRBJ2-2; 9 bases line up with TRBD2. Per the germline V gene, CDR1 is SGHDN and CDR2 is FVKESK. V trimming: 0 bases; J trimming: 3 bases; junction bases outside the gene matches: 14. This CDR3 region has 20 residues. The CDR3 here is CASSQESPRRTSVDTGELFF. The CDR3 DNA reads TGTGCCAGCAGCCAAGAGTCCCCAAGGAGGACTAGCGTGGACACCGGGGAGCTGTTTTTT.

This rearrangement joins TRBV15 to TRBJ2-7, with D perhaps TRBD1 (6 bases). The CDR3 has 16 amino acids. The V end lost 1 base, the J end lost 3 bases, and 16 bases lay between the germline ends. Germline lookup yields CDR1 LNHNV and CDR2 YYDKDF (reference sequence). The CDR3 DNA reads TGTGCCACCAGCAGAGTAGGGGGACGGACCTACTACGAGCAGTACTTC. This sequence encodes CATSRVGGRTYYEQYF.

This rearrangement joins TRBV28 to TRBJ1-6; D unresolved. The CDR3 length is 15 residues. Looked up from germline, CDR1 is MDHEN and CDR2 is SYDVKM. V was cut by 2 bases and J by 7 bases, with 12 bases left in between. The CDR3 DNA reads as TGTGCCAGCAGTTTAATGGCACAGTTCAATTCACCCCTCCACTTT. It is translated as CASSLMAQFNSPLHF.

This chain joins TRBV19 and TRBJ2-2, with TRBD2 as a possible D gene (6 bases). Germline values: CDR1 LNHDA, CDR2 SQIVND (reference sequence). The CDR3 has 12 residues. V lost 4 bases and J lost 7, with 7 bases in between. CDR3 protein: CASSREVGELFF. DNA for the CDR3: TGTGCCAGTAGTAGGGAGGTCGGGGAGCTGTTTTTT.

DNA for the CDR3: TGCGCCAGCACCAACGCCGGGGTGTCCCCCCCCTACGAGCAGTACTTC. Its protein product is CASTNAGVSPPYEQYF. V is TRBV5-1 and J is TRBJ2-7, with D maybe TRBD2 (5 bases). V gave up 6 bases and J gave up 2 bases, with 21 bases separating them. The length of the CDR3 is 16 residues. Germline-derived CDR1 and CDR2 are SGHRS and YFSETQ. The variable domain in full, completed from reference TRBV5-1 and TRBJ2-7, reads KAGVTQTPRYLIKTRGQQVTLSCSPISGHRSVSWYQQTPGQGLQFLFEYFSETQRNKGNFPGRFSGRQFSNSRSEMNVSTLELGDSALYLCASTNAGVSPPYEQYFGPGTRLTVT.

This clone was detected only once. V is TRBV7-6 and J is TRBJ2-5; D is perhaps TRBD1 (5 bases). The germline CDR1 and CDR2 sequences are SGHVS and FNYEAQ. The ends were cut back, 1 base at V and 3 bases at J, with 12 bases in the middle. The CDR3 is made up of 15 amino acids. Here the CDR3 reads CASSLGLTDKETQYF. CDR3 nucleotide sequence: TGTGCCAGCAGCTTAGGTCTGACGGACAAAGAGACCCAGTACTTC.

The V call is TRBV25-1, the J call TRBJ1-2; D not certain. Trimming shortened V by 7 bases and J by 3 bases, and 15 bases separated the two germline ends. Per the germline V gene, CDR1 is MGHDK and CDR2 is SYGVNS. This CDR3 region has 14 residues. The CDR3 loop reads CASNSPPRDYGYTF. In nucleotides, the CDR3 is TGTGCCAGCAACAGCCCTCCGAGGGACTATGGCTACACCTTC.

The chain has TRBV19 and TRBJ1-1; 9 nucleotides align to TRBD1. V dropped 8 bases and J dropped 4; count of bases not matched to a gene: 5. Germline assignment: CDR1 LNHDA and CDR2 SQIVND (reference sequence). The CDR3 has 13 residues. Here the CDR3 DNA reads TGTGCCAGTGGACCGGGACAGGGCACTGAAGCTTTCTTT. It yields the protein CASGPGQGTEAFF.

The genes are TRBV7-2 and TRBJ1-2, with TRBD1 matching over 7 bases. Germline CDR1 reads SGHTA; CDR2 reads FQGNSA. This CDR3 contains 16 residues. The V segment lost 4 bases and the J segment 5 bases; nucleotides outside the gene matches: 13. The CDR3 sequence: CASSSRSPGQPYGYTF. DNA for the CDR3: TGTGCCAGCAGCTCGCGGAGCCCGGGACAGCCATATGGCTACACCTTC. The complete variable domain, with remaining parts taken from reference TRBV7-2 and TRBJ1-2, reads GAGVSQSPSNKVTEKGKDVELRCDPISGHTALYWYRQSLGQGLEFLIYFQGNSAPDKSGLPSDRFSAERTGGSVSTLTIQRTQQEDSAVYLCASSSRSPGQPYGYTFGSGTRLTVV.

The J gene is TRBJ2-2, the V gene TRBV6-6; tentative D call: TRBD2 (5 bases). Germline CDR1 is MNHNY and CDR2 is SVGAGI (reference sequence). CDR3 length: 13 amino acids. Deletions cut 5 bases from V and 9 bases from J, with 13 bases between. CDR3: CASSPGGDRELFF. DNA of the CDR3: TGTGCCAGCAGTCCTGGAGGTGACCGGGAGCTGTTTTTT.